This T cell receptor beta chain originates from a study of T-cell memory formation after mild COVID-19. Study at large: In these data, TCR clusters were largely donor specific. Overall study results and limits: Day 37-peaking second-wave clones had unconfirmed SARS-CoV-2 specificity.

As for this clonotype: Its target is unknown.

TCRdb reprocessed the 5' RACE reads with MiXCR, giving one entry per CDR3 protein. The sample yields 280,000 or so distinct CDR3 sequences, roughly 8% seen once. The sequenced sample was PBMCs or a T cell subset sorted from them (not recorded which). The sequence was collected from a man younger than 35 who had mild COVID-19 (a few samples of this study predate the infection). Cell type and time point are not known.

The CDR3 sequence: CASSLGGISTGNTIYF. CDR3 DNA: TGTGCCAGCAGTTTAGGAGGTATTTCGACTGGAAACACCATATATTTT. The chain uses TRBV12-3 or TRBV12-4 and TRBJ1-3, with no clear D. The CDR3 sequence is 16 residues long. The ends were cut back, 1 base at V and 2 bases at J, with 12 bases in the middle.